The subject of this entry is one T cell receptor beta chain. The data derive from a study of cytomegalovirus exposure and HLA in healthy donors. CDR3 length equals 17 residues. Per the germline V gene, CDR1 is SGHDT and CDR2 is YYEEEE. V lost 4 bases and J lost 0; bases outside the gene matches: 9. PCR used 60 Vbeta primers and 13 Jbeta primers. Repertoires were generated with immunoSEQ multiplex PCR, while TCRdb's copy carries only in-frame clones and drops some. Of fewer than 150,000 clones listed, around 75% were seen once; the top ten hold over 1%. The sample comprised PBMCs. The clonotype originates from a female donor in good health and CMV-seronegative. The V and J genes are TRBV5-6 and TRBJ2-3, with 9 bases identical to TRBD2. CDR3 nucleotides: TGTGCCAGCAGCCTTCCGATAGCGGGAGATAGCACAGATACGCAGTATTTT. Amino acid sequence: CASSLPIAGDSTDTQYF.